The TCR beta chain described here comes from a study of T cells after somatic rescue of genetic block. The CDR3 extends over 18 amino acids. Germline lookup yields CDR1 GTSNPN and CDR2 SVGIG (reference sequence). The V and J ends lost 1 base and 0 bases respectively, with 19 bases between them. This table comes from immunoSEQ multiplex PCR, and its TCRdb copy is limited to in-frame clones, with some not included. Of about 110,000 clones listed, 90% to 95% are singletons. Sequenced material: peripheral blood mononuclear cells (PBMCs). The TCR comes from a young woman. The rearrangement uses TRBV30 and TRBJ2-4, with unresolved D. In DNA, the CDR3 is TGTGCCTGGAGTGAAAGAGACCCCCGGGCCTTAGCCAAAAACATTCAGTACTTC. Protein: CAWSERDPRALAKNIQYF.